This TCR beta chain was observed in a study of blood T cell repertoires in COVID-19. Turning to the study itself: The study drew acute and convalescent COVID-19 samples from the United States, Italy and Spain. The cDNA or gDNA used as material had been derived from T cells, B-cell-depleted T cells, or PBMCs.

Trimming left V 4 bases short and J 0 bases short, with 12 bases between. The CDR3 runs to 15 residues. Per the germline V gene, CDR1 is MGHDK and CDR2 is SYGVNS. Original data processing: Scientists estimated how many nucleated cells there were by amplifying reference gene primers. Clones were read by immunoSEQ multiplex PCR, and TCRdb kept only the in-frame ones, dropping some. V, J and clone size derive from that table, while D and trimming were established from the DNA sequence. This table holds fewer than 95,000 clones, roughly four fifths found once. This chain connects TRBV25-1 to TRBJ1-1; possible D gene TRBD1, 6 bases. The specimen was peripheral blood. This receptor was identified in a human donor in a cohort sampled during active COVID-19. The CDR3 region is CASSGSPGVNTEAFF. DNA of the CDR3: TGTGCCAGCAGTGGGTCACCAGGGGTGAACACTGAAGCTTTCTTT.